One and the same sample provided the 32 T cell receptor beta chains below, sequenced in a study of blood T cell repertoires in COVID-19. The method was immunoSEQ multiplex PCR; TCRdb's version includes in-frame clones alone and lacks a portion of them. Among around 74,000 clones listed, about 87% were seen once. Sequencing was performed on peripheral blood. These receptors originate from a man in his fifties or sixties with active COVID-19.

The V call is TRBV4-1, the J call TRBJ2-7, with 14 bases lining up with TRBD2. The ends lost 5 bases at V and 2 bases at J; junction bases unmatched: 5. Germline V gene data show CDR1 as MGHRA and CDR2 as YSYEKL. The length of the CDR3 is 16 residues. Here the CDR3 reads CASSSWTSGRTYEQYF. The CDR3 region has the DNA TGCGCCAGCAGCTCCTGGACTAGCGGGAGGACCTACGAGCAGTACTTC.

The CDR3 spells CASSQVGKLNTGELFF. The CDR3, as DNA: TGTGCCAGCAGCCAGGTCGGCAAACTGAACACCGGGGAGCTGTTTTTT. The rearrangement uses TRBV7-3 and TRBJ2-2; no firm D call. The germline V gene has CDR1 SGHTA and CDR2 FQGTGA. V lost 5 bases, J lost 1 base, and 14 bases lay in between. The CDR3 loop spans 16 amino acids.

A remark on this clone: This sample also contains other DNA sequences that code for the same CDR3. The rearrangement uses TRBV28 and TRBJ1-2; possibly TRBD1 for D (5 bases). This CDR3 is 12 amino acids long. The germline V gene encodes CDR1 MDHEN and CDR2 SYDVKM. V shed 3 bases and J shed 5 bases, with 7 bases lying between them. CDR3 in DNA: TGTGCCAGCAGTTTCGGGGGATATGGCTACACCTTC. This translates into CASSFGGYGYTF.

This clone has a single count. This CDR3 reads CASSSGTSGSSSEQYF. The DNA for the CDR3 is TGCGCCAGCAGCTCTGGGACTAGCGGGTCCTCCTCAGAGCAGTACTTC. The chain combines TRBV5-1 with TRBJ2-7, with 12 bases identical to TRBD2. V dropped 3 bases and J dropped 7; count of bases not matched to a gene: 11. CDR3 length equals 16 residues. Germline V gene data show CDR1 as SGHRS and CDR2 as YFSETQ.

The chain is built from TRBV3-1 (or the pseudogene TRBV3-2) and TRBJ1-2, with 7 nucleotides matching TRBD1. CDR1 is LGHDT and CDR2 is YNNKEL in the germline V gene (reference sequence). V trimming: 0 bases; J trimming: 5 bases; junction bases outside the gene matches: 6. This CDR3 contains 15 residues. The CDR3 loop reads CASSQDGGQLYGYTF. CDR3 in DNA: TGTGCCAGCAGCCAAGACGGGGGACAGTTATATGGCTACACCTTC.

V usage is TRBV9 and J usage is TRBJ2-3, with TRBD2 matching 7 bases. The germline CDR1 and CDR2 sequences are SGDLS and YYNGEE. This CDR3 spans 15 amino acids. V gave up 0 bases and J gave up 2 bases; unmatched junction bases: 3. CDR3 DNA sequence: TGTGCCAGCAGCGTAGGCGGGGGAACCACAGATACGCAGTATTTT. Protein: CASSVGGGTTDTQYF.

This clone is labeled medium-sized (0.01 to 0.1%). This sequence joins TRBV9 and TRBJ2-2, with 10 bases lining up with TRBD1. CDR1 is SGDLS and CDR2 is YYNGEE in the germline V gene. V gave up 4 bases and J gave up 5 bases; unmatched junction bases: 8. This CDR3 is 16 amino acids long. The CDR3 nucleotides read TGTGCCAGCAGCCTCCGGGACAGGGGTCGTACCGGGGAGCTGTTTTTT. Protein sequence: CASSLRDRGRTGELFF.

The CDR3 here is CASSRTGGAHYGYTF. DNA of the CDR3: TGTGCCAGCAGCCGGACAGGGGGCGCCCACTATGGCTACACCTTC. The chain has TRBV6-2 or TRBV6-3 and TRBJ1-2; 11 positions match TRBD1. Germline V CDR1 and CDR2: MNHEY, SVGEGT. J was trimmed by 3 bases and V by 6 bases; bases with no gene match: 6. The CDR3 has 15 amino acids.

The chain carries TRBV14 and TRBJ1-1; tentative D call: TRBD1 (5 bases). V was trimmed by 2 bases and J by 1 base, leaving 11 bases between them. The length of the CDR3 is 15 residues. Germline CDR1 SGHDN, CDR2 FVKESK. CDR3 amino acids: CASSQFVGGNTEAFF. The CDR3 nucleotides are TGTGCCAGCAGCCAATTTGTGGGGGGGAACACTGAAGCTTTCTTT. Full variable domain (remainder filled in from reference TRBV14 and TRBJ1-1): EAGVTQFPSHSVIEKGQTVTLRCDPISGHDNLYWYRRVMGKEIKFLLHFVKESKQDESGMPNNRFLAERTGGTYSTLKVQPAELEDSGVYFCASSQFVGGNTEAFFGQGTRLTVV.

The rearrangement links TRBV6-6 to TRBJ2-3; D may be TRBD2 (6 bases). This CDR3 comprises 14 residues. The V gene lost 0 bases and the J gene lost 5 bases, with 9 bases spanning the gap. Germline V gene lookup returns CDR1 MNHNY and CDR2 SVGAGI (reference sequence). The CDR3 nucleotides read TGTGCCAGCAGTTACTCGACCGGGGGAGATACGCAGTATTTT. Protein product: CASSYSTGGDTQYF.

The V gene is TRBV20-1, the J gene TRBJ2-5, with D unresolved. Trimming took 5 bases from V and 5 from J, leaving 6 bases between them. The germline V gene has CDR1 DFQATT and CDR2 SNEGSKA (reference sequence). The CDR3 has 10 residues. CDR3 bases: TGCAGTGCTTTCTTGGAGACCCAGTACTTC. This sequence encodes CSAFLETQYF.

The rearrangement uses TRBV28 and TRBJ2-7; D may be TRBD2 (6 bases). CDR3 length: 13 amino acids. Per germline, CDR1 MDHEN and CDR2 SYDVKM. Trimming pared 6 bases from V and 5 bases from J, leaving 14 bases between. The CDR3 DNA reads TGTGCCAGCAGACAAAGGGCGGGGAACGAGCAGTACTTC. Residues: CASRQRAGNEQYF.

The J gene is TRBJ2-2, the V gene TRBV19; D perhaps matches TRBD2 (5 bases). Trimming removed 7 bases from V and 2 bases from J, with 17 bases in between. From germline, CDR1 is LNHDA and CDR2 SQIVND (reference sequence). This CDR3 region has 16 residues. In DNA form, the CDR3 reads TGTGCCAGTACCGAACAACCCGGACTCAACACCGGGGAGCTGTTTTTT. Its translation is CASTEQPGLNTGELFF. The full variable domain, its missing parts supplied by reference TRBV19 and TRBJ2-2, is DGGITQSPKYLFRKEGQNVTLSCEQNLNHDAMYWYRQDPGQGLRLIYYSQIVNDFQKGDIAEGYSVSREKKESFPLTVTSAQKNPTAFYLCASTEQPGLNTGELFFGEGSRLTVL.

The chain joins TRBV27 to TRBJ1-3; D may be TRBD1 (6 bases). Trimming shortened V by 2 bases and J by 8 bases, and 16 bases separated the two germline ends. This CDR3 has 15 residues. CDR1 and CDR2 (germline): MNHEY, SMNVEV (reference sequence). The CDR3 here is CASSLAGTHGDTIYF. CDR3 nucleotide sequence: TGTGCCAGCAGTTTAGCCGGGACACATGGGGACACCATATATTTT.

In this sample, this clone turned up once. The J gene is TRBJ2-3, the V gene TRBV6-6; 15 positions agree with TRBD2. The CDR3 loop spans 15 amino acids. Germline V CDR1 and CDR2: MNHNY, SVGAGI (reference sequence). V was pared by 6 bases and J by 6 bases, with 4 bases of the junction left unmatched. For the CDR3, the DNA is TGTGCCAGCAGCCCAGGGACTAGCGGGAGGGATACGCAGTATTTT. This gives the protein CASSPGTSGRDTQYF.

The DNA of the CDR3 is TGTGCCAGCAGCCCGAGACTAGCGGAGAGCACAGATACGCAGTATTTT. Translated, it gives CASSPRLAESTDTQYF. V is TRBV5-5 and J is TRBJ2-3; 9 nucleotides match TRBD2. CDR1 is SGHKS and CDR2 is YYEKEE in the germline V gene (reference sequence). The junction had 6 bases not matched to a gene; V was cut back by 4 bases and J by 0 bases. The CDR3 covers 16 residues. The complete variable domain, with remaining parts taken from reference TRBV5-5 and TRBJ2-3, reads DAGVTQSPTHLIKTRGQQVTLRCSPISGHKSVSWYQQVLGQGPQFIFQYYEKEERGRGNFPDRFSARQFPNYSSELNVNALLLGDSALYLCASSPRLAESTDTQYFGPGTRLTVL.

The chain joins TRBV7-8 to TRBJ2-5; D not certain. Trimming took off 10 bases at V and 4 bases at J, with 13 bases between the two ends. CDR3 length: 12 residues. The germline V gene has CDR1 SGHVS and CDR2 FQNEAQ. The CDR3, as DNA: TGTGCCACCGCTGGGCCTGGAGAGACCCAGTACTTC. This translates into CATAGPGETQYF.

The CDR3: CASSLAHSTGVTEAFF. The CDR3 DNA follows: TGTGCCAGCAGCTTGGCTCACTCTACAGGGGTCACTGAAGCTTTCTTT. This chain uses TRBV5-4 with TRBJ1-1, with 7 bases that match TRBD1. In germline, CDR1 is SGHNT, CDR2 YYREEE (reference sequence). With V trimmed by 0 bases and J by 4 bases, 9 bases remained unmatched. This CDR3 is 16 amino acids long. The full variable domain, completed using reference TRBV5-4 and TRBJ1-1, is ETGVTQSPTHLIKTRGQQVTLRCSSQSGHNTVSWYQQALGQGPQFIFQYYREEENGRGNFPPRFSGLQFPNYSSELNVNALELDDSALYLCASSLAHSTGVTEAFFGQGTRLTVV.

CDR3 nucleotide sequence: TGCGCCAGCAGCTTGGCCGGCGGAGAAGTCAATGAGCAGTTCTTC. Protein product: CASSLAGGEVNEQFF. The chain has TRBV5-1 and TRBJ2-1, with D unresolved. Germline CDR1 is SGHRS and CDR2 is YFSETQ. The V end was cut by 0 bases, the J end by 6 bases, with 13 bases between. This CDR3 contains 15 residues.

This chain uses TRBV27 with TRBJ1-6; D possibly corresponds to TRBD1 (6 bases). Germline assignment: CDR1 MNHEY and CDR2 SMNVEV (reference sequence). The CDR3 runs to 15 residues. V dropped 2 bases and J dropped 3 bases, with 8 bases sitting between them. CDR3 sequence: CASSLLGGYNSPLHF. CDR3 in DNA: TGTGCCAGCAGTTTACTAGGGGGCTATAATTCACCCCTCCACTTT.

V gene TRBV28 combines with J gene TRBJ2-1; 11 positions agree with TRBD1. V dropped 7 bases and J dropped 0; count of bases not matched to a gene: 11. This CDR3 has 18 residues. Germline V CDR1 and CDR2: MDHEN, SYDVKM. The CDR3 here is CASNPGQGGYSSYNEQFF. In DNA, the CDR3 is TGTGCCAGCAACCCGGGACAGGGGGGTTATAGCTCCTACAATGAGCAGTTCTTC.

There are a few counts of this clone. This sequence joins TRBV11-3 and TRBJ2-3; tentatively, D is TRBD2 (6 bases). Germline loops: CDR1 SGHNT, CDR2 YENEEA. V was clipped by 1 base and J by 3 bases, with 14 bases between them. The CDR3 is made up of 16 amino acids. This CDR3 is CASSLGTNHRTDTQYF. The CDR3 nucleotides read TGTGCCAGCAGCTTAGGGACTAATCACCGGACAGATACGCAGTATTTT. The entire variable domain, with the rest obtained from reference TRBV11-3 and TRBJ2-3, is as follows: EAGVVQSPRYKIIEKKQPVAFWCNPISGHNTLYWYLQNLGQGPELLIRYENEEAVDDSQLPKDRFSAERLKGVDSTLKIQPAELGDSAVYLCASSLGTNHRTDTQYFGPGTRLTVL.

V gene TRBV11-2 combines with J gene TRBJ1-4; the match to TRBD1 covers 7 bases. The germline V gene encodes CDR1 SGHAT and CDR2 FQNNGV. V was clipped by 2 bases and J by 10 bases; unmatched bases: 10. This CDR3 has 15 amino acids. CDR3 coding DNA: TGTGCCAGCAGCTTACGACAGGGAAGTCTTAGAAAACTGTTTTTT. Its protein is CASSLRQGSLRKLFF.

The chain recombines TRBV27 with TRBJ2-5, with D maybe TRBD2 (5 bases). V lost 5 bases, J lost 4 bases, and 14 bases lay in between. The CDR3 spans 14 residues. CDR1 is MNHEY, CDR2 SMNVEV, per germline (reference sequence). CDR3: CASSPGIPGETQYF. DNA for the CDR3: TGTGCCAGCAGTCCCGGGATTCCGGGAGAGACCCAGTACTTC.

This chain joins TRBV28 and TRBJ1-4, with D unresolved. Germline CDR1 and CDR2: MDHEN and SYDVKM. Trimming cost V 2 bases and J 8 bases, with 6 bases left between them. The CDR3 length is 12 residues. The CDR3 sequence is CASSLPREKLFF. The CDR3 DNA reads TGTGCCAGCAGTTTACCCCGGGAAAAACTGTTTTTT.

There are a few counts of this clone. The CDR3 spells CSASQGALSNSPLHF. CDR3 sequence (DNA): TGCAGTGCTAGTCAAGGAGCCCTTAGCAATTCACCCCTCCACTTT. The chain recombines TRBV20-1 with TRBJ1-6; D not resolved. The V and J ends lost 3 bases and 7 bases respectively, with 16 bases between them. The length of the CDR3 is 15 residues. CDR1 and CDR2 (germline): DFQATT, SNEGSKA (reference sequence).

This chain uses TRBV6-5 with TRBJ1-2, with unresolved D. Germline CDR1 MNHEY, CDR2 SVGAGI. The CDR3 covers 15 residues. V was pared by 7 bases and J by 7 bases, with 22 bases between. DNA for the CDR3: TGTGCCAGCATGGATAAGGAGATACTTGGAGGTGGCTACACCTTC. This translates into CASMDKEILGGGYTF.

The chain is built from TRBV4-1 and TRBJ1-1; maybe TRBD1 (5 bases). Trimming pared 5 bases from V and 0 bases from J, leaving 13 bases between. The germline CDR1 and CDR2 sequences are MGHRA and YSYEKL. The CDR3 consists of 15 residues. In nucleotides, the CDR3 is TGCGCCAGCAGCAAAGGGGCCCTGCTGAACACTGAAGCTTTCTTT. Protein: CASSKGALLNTEAFF.

Concerning this clone itself: At the DNA level, this CDR3 is encoded by other sequences in the same sample as well. The J gene is TRBJ1-6, the V gene TRBV18; 7 nucleotides agree with TRBD1. Germline CDR1 and CDR2: KGHSH and LQKENI. The CDR3 is 14 amino acids. Losses at the gene ends were 6 bases for V and 7 bases for J; bases not matched to a gene: 6. This chain's CDR3 is CASSPGQVNSPLHF. The CDR3, as DNA: TGTGCCAGCTCTCCCGGACAGGTGAATTCACCCCTCCACTTT.

V gene TRBV28 combines with J gene TRBJ2-3; TRBD1 is a possible D gene (6 bases). The CDR3 extends over 16 amino acids. Between the trimmed V and J ends, which lost 3 bases and 2 bases, there was a span of 15 bases. CDR1 MDHEN and CDR2 SYDVKM come from the germline V gene. The CDR3 DNA is TGTGCCAGCAGTTTGGTGGGGACACTTAACACAGATACGCAGTATTTT. Protein product: CASSLVGTLNTDTQYF.

This chain connects TRBV19 to TRBJ2-1; D is perhaps TRBD2 (5 bases). The V end was cut by 0 bases, the J end by 5 bases, with 20 bases between. The CDR3 consists of 18 residues. Germline V gene data show CDR1 as LNHDA and CDR2 as SQIVND (reference sequence). The CDR3 DNA reads TGTGCCAGTAGTATAGATCTGAGTAGGTTGCGGGTGAACAATGAGCAGTTCTTC. This gives the protein CASSIDLSRLRVNNEQFF.

Here the CDR3 DNA reads TGTGCCAGCAGCTGGGGGGGACTAGCGGGAGAATCAAAACCCTACGAGCAGTACTTC. Its translation is CASSWGGLAGESKPYEQYF. This sequence joins TRBV5-6 and TRBJ2-7; 14 bases are shared with TRBD2. This CDR3 region has 19 residues. Germline V gene sequence: CDR1 SGHDT, CDR2 YYEEEE. V was clipped by 3 bases and J by 2 bases; unmatched bases: 13.